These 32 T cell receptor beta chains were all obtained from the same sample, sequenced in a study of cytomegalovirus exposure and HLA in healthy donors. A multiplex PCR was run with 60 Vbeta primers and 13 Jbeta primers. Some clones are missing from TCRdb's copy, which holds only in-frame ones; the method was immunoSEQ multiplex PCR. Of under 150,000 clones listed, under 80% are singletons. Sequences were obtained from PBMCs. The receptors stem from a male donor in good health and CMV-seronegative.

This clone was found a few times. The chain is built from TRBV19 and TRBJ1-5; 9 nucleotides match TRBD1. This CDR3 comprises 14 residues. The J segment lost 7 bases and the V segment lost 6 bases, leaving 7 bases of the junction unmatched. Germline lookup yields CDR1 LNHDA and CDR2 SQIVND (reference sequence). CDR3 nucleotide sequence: TGTGCCAGTAGCAGACAGGGGGTGGAACAGCCCCAGCATTTT. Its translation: CASSRQGVEQPQHF.

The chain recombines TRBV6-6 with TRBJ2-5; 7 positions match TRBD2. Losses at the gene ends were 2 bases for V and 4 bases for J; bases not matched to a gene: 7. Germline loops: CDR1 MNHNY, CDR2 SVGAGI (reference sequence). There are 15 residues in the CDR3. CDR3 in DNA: TGTGCCAGCAGTTACCGCCTAGCGGTTGGAGAGACCCAGTACTTC. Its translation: CASSYRLAVGETQYF.

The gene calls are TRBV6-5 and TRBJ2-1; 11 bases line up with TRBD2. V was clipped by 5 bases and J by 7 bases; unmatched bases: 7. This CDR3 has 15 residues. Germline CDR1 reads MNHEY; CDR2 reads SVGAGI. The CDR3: CASSQLAGVRNEQFF. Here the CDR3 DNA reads TGTGCCAGCAGTCAACTAGCGGGAGTTCGTAATGAGCAGTTCTTC.

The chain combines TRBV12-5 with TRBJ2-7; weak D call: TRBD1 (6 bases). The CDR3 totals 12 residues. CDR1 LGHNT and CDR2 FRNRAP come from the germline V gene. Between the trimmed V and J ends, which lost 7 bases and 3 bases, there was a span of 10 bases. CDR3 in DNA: TGTGCTAGTGCCAGGGACATCTACGAGCAGTACTTC. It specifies CASARDIYEQYF.

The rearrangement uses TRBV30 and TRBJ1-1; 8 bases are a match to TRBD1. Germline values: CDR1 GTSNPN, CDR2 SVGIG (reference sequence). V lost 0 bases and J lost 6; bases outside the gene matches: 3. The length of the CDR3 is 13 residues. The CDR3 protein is CAWSVSGGAEAFF. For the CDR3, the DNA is TGTGCCTGGAGTGTATCAGGGGGCGCTGAAGCTTTCTTT.

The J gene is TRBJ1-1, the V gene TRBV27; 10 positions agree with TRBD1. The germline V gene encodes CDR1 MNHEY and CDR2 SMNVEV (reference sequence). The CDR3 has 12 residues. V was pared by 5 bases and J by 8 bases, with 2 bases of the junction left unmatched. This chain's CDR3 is CASSMGQGEAFF. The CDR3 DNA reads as TGTGCCAGCAGTATGGGACAGGGGGAAGCTTTCTTT.

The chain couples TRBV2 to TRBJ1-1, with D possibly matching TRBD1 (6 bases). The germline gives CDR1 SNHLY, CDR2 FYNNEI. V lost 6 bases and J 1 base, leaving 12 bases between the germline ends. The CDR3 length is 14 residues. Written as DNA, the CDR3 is TGTGCCAGCAGGACGACAGGTAGGAACACTGAAGCTTTCTTT. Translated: CASRTTGRNTEAFF.

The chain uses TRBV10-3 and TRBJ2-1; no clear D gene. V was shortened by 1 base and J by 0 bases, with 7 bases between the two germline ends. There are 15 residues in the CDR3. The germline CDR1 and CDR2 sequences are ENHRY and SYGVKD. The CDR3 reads CAISEFSGSYNEQFF. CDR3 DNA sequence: TGTGCCATCAGTGAGTTCAGTGGCTCCTACAATGAGCAGTTCTTC.

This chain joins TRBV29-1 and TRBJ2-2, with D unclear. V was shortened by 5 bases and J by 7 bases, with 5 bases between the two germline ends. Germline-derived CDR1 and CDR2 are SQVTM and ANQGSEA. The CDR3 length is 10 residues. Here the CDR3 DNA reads TGCAGCGTTTATCTCGGGGAGCTGTTTTTT. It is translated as CSVYLGELFF.

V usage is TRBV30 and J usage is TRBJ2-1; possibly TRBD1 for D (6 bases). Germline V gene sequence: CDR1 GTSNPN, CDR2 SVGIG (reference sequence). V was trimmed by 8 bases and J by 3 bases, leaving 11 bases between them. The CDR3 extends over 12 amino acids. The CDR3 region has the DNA TGTGCCATCCAAGGGGGCTACAATGAGCAGTTCTTC. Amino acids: CAIQGGYNEQFF.

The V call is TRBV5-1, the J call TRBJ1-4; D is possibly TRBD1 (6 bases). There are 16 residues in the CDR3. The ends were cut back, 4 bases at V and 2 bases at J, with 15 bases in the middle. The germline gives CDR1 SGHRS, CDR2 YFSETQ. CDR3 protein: CASSGGTGSTNEKLFF. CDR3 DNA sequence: TGCGCCAGCAGCGGCGGAACAGGGTCGACTAATGAAAAACTGTTTTTT. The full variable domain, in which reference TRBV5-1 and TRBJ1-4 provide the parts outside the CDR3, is KAGVTQTPRYLIKTRGQQVTLSCSPISGHRSVSWYQQTPGQGLQFLFEYFSETQRNKGNFPGRFSGRQFSNSRSEMNVSTLELGDSALYLCASSGGTGSTNEKLFFGSGTQLSVL.

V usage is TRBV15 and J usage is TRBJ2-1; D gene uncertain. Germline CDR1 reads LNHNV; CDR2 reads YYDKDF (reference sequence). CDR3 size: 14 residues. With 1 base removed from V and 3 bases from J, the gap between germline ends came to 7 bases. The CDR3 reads CATSRVLSYNEQFF. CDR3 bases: TGTGCCACCAGCAGAGTACTGAGCTACAATGAGCAGTTCTTC. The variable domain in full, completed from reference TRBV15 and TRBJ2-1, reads DAMVIQNPRYQVTQFGKPVTLSCSQTLNHNVMYWYQQKSSQAPKLLFHYYDKDFNNEADTPDNFQSRRPNTSFCFLDIRSPGLGDTAMYLCATSRVLSYNEQFFGPGTRLTVL.

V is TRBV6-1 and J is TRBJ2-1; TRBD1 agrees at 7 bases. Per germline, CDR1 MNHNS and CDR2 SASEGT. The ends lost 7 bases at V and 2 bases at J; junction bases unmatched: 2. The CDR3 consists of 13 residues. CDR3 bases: TGTGCCAGCACGGGACAGACCTACAATGAGCAGTTCTTC. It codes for CASTGQTYNEQFF.

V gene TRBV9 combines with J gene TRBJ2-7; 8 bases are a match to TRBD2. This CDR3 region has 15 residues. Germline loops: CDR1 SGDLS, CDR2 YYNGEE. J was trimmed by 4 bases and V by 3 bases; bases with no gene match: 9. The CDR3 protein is CASSASGGVSYEQYF. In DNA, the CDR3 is TGTGCCAGCAGCGCAAGCGGGGGAGTCTCTTACGAGCAGTACTTC.

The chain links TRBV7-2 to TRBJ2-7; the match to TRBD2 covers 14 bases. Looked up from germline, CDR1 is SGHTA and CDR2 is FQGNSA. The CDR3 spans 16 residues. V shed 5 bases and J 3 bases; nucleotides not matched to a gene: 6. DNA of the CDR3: TGTGCCAGCAGCCGGACTAGCGGGAGGCCCAACTACGAGCAGTACTTC. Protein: CASSRTSGRPNYEQYF.

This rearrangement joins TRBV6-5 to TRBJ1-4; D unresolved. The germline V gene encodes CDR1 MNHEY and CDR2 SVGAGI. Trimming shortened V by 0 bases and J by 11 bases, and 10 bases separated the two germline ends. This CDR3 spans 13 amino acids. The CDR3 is CASSYSPGWKLFF. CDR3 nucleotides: TGTGCCAGCAGTTACTCGCCAGGCTGGAAACTGTTTTTT.

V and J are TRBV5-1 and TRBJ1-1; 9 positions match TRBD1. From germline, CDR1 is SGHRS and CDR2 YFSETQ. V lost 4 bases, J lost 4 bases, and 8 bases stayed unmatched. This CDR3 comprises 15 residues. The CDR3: CASSTNRDRVTEAFF. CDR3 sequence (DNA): TGCGCCAGCAGCACGAATCGGGACAGGGTCACTGAAGCTTTCTTT.

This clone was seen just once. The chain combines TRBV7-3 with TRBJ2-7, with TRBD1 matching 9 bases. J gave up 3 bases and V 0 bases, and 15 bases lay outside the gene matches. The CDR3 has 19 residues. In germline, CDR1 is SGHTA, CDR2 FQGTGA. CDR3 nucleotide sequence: TGTGCCAGCAGCTTAACCGGGACAGGGTATGACGTGGGGTTCTACGAGCAGTACTTC. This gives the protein CASSLTGTGYDVGFYEQYF.

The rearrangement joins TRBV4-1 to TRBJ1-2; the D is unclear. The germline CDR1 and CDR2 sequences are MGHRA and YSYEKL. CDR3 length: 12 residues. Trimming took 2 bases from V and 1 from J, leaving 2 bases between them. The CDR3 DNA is TGCGCCAGCAGCCAACTTAACTATGGCTACACCTTC. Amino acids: CASSQLNYGYTF.

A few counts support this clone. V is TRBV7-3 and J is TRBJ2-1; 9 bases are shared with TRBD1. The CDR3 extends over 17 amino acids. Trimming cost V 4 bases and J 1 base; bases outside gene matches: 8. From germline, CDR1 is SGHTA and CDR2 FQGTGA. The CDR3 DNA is TGTGCCAGCAGCTCACGACAGGGGGTAGGGTCCTACAATGAGCAGTTCTTC. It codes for CASSSRQGVGSYNEQFF.

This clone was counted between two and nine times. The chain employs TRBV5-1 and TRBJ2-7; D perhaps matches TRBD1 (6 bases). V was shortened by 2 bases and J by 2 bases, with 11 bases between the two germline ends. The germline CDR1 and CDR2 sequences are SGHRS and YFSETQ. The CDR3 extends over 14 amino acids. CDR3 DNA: TGCGCCAGCAGCTTACAGGGTAACCCCTACGAGCAGTACTTC. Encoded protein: CASSLQGNPYEQYF.

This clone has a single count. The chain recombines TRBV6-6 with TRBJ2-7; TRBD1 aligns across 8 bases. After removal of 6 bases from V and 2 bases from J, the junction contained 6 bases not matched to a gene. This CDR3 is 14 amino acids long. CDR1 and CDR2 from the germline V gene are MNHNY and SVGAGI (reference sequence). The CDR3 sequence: CASRETGATYEQYF. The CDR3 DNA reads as TGTGCCAGCAGAGAGACAGGGGCTACCTACGAGCAGTACTTC.

The CDR3 sequence is CASSRLHDSYEQYF. DNA of the CDR3: TGTGCCAGCAGCCGATTACACGATTCCTACGAGCAGTACTTC. The chain combines TRBV7-6 with TRBJ2-7; no definite D call. The germline CDR1 and CDR2 sequences are SGHVS and FNYEAQ. V was pared by 5 bases and J by 1 base, with 12 bases between. The CDR3 is 14 amino acids. The entire variable domain, with the rest obtained from reference TRBV7-6 and TRBJ2-7, is as follows: GAGVSQSPRYKVTKRGQDVALRCDPISGHVSLYWYRQALGQGPEFLTYFNYEAQQDKSGLPNDRFSAERPEGSISTLTIQRTEQRDSAMYRCASSRLHDSYEQYFGPGTRLTVT.

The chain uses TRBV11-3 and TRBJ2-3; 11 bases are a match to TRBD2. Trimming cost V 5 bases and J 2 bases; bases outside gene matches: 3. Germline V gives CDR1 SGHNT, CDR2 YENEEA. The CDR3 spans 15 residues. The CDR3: CASSASGGTTDTQYF. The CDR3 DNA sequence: TGTGCCAGCAGCGCTAGCGGGGGGACCACAGATACGCAGTATTTT.

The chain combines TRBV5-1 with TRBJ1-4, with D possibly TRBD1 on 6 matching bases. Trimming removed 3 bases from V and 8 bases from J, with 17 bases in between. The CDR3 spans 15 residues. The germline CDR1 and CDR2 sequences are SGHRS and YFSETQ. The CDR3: CASSSRGAGNEKLFF. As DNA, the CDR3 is TGCGCCAGCAGCTCCCGGGGGGCAGGGAACGAAAAACTGTTTTTT.

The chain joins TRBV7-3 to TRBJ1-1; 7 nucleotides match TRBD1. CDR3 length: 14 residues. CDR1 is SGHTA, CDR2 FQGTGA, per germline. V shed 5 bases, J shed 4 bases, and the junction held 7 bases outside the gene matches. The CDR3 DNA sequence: TGTGCCAGCAGCCCCGACAGGGCGGTCACTGAAGCTTTCTTT. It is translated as CASSPDRAVTEAFF.

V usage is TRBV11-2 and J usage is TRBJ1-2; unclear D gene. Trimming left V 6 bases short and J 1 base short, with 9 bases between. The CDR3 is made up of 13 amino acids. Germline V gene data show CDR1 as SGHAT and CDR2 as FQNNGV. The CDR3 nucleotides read TGTGCCAGCAGTAACAGCCTTAACTATGGCTACACCTTC. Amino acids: CASSNSLNYGYTF.

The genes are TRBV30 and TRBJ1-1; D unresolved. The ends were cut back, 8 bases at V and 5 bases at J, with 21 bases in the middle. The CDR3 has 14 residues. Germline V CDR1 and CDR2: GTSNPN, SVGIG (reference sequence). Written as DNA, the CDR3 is TGTGCCGTGAACTTAGGAGGTGAAGGGACTGAAGCTTTCTTT. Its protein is CAVNLGGEGTEAFF.

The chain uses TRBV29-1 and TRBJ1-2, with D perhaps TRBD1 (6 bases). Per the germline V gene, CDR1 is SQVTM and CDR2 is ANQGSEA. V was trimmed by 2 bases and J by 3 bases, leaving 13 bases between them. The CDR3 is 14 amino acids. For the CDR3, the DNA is TGCAGCGTTGAAATAGGCAGGGGAGACTATGGCTACACCTTC. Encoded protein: CSVEIGRGDYGYTF.

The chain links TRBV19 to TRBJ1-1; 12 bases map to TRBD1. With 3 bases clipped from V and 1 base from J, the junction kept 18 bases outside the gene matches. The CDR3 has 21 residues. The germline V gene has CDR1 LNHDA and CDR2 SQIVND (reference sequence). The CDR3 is CASSIMSGQGASGRRNTEAFF. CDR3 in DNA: TGTGCCAGTAGTATTATGTCGGGACAGGGGGCGTCCGGAAGAAGGAACACTGAAGCTTTCTTT. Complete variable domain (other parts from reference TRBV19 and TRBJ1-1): DGGITQSPKYLFRKEGQNVTLSCEQNLNHDAMYWYRQDPGQGLRLIYYSQIVNDFQKGDIAEGYSVSREKKESFPLTVTSAQKNPTAFYLCASSIMSGQGASGRRNTEAFFGQGTRLTVV.

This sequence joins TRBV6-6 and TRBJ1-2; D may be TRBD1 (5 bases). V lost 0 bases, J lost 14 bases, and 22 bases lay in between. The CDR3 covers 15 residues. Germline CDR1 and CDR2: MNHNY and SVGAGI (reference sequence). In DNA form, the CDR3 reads TGTGCCAGCAGTTACTCGACACAGGCGCTTTTACCGATAACCTTC. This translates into CASSYSTQALLPITF.

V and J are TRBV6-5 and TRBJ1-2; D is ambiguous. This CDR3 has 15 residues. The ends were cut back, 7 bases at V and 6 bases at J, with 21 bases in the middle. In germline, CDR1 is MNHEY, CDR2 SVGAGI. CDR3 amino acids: CASTSPGRARHGYTF. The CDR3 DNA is TGTGCCAGCACCAGCCCCGGGAGGGCTCGCCATGGCTACACCTTC.